The 6 T cell receptor beta chains listed next were all sequenced from one sample in a study of CD8+CD57+ T cells in acquired aplastic anemia. Patients picked for sequencing had shown CD8+CD57+ cell expansion detected by flow cytometry. The template used for profiling TCR beta VDJ and CDR3 was genomic DNA. TCRdb re-called the reads through MiXCR, storing one row per CDR3 protein. Among roughly 180,000 distinct CDR3 sequences, roughly 50% were seen once, and the ten largest hold under 15%. Sequencing was done on a sample of sorted CD4+, CD8+, or CD8+CD57+ T cells (not recorded which) from PBMCs. The receptors come from a human donor with aplastic anemia.

As to this clonotype: A much larger clone lies one base from this, so it may be a read error. The rearrangement links TRBV4-1 to TRBJ1-2; 7 nucleotides line up with TRBD1. The CDR3 is made up of 19 amino acids. With 1 base clipped from V and 8 bases from J, the junction kept 22 bases outside the gene matches. Germline V CDR1 and CDR2: MGHRA, YSYEKL. The CDR3 nucleotides read TGCGCCAGCAGCCAAGTACTCCCTCAGCTAGGGACAGCCCCGCAGGGCTACACCTTC. Translated: CASSQVLPQLGTAPQGYTF.

Many counts were recorded for this clonotype. The genes are TRBV2 and TRBJ2-3; 9 bases agree with TRBD1. This CDR3 region has 12 residues. Per the germline V gene, CDR1 is SNHLY and CDR2 is FYNNEI. Trimming took 6 bases from V and 5 from J; bases not matched to a gene: 0. The CDR3 nucleotides read TGTGCCAGCAGGGACAGGGGAGATACGCAGTATTTT. Translated, it gives CASRDRGDTQYF.

Note on this clonotype: A read error may be the cause here, since a much bigger clone is one base away. The chain joins TRBV9 to TRBJ2-1; TRBD2 aligns across 9 bases. V shed 3 bases and J 4 bases; nucleotides not matched to a gene: 20. The CDR3 loop spans 20 amino acids. In germline, CDR1 is SGDLS, CDR2 YYNGEE. The CDR3, as DNA: TGTGCCAGCAGCGGACGCCCTAGGGGGCGGGGGGGCCTCGGGTACAATGAGCAGTTCTTC. It is translated as CASSGRPRGRGGLGYNEQFF.

The J gene is TRBJ1-1, the V gene TRBV19; 12 bases line up with TRBD1. CDR3 length: 16 residues. Germline CDR1 LNHDA, CDR2 SQIVND (reference sequence). J gave up 2 bases and V 7 bases, and 8 bases lay outside the gene matches. CDR3 region: CASTRDRGRKNTEAFF. DNA of the CDR3: TGTGCCAGTACTAGGGACAGGGGGCGAAAAAACACTGAAGCTTTCTTT.

The table lists this clonotype with many counts. J is TRBJ2-7 and V is TRBV19, with TRBD2 matching 7 bases. This CDR3 is 15 amino acids long. With V trimmed by 5 bases and J by 4 bases, 11 bases remained unmatched. Germline CDR1 is LNHDA and CDR2 is SQIVND (reference sequence). CDR3 DNA: TGTGCCAGTAGTCTCCGACTTAGGGAGGGATACGAGCAGTACTTC. Amino acid sequence: CASSLRLREGYEQYF.

The rearrangement joins TRBV19 to TRBJ1-2, with 7 bases matching TRBD1. The CDR3 is made up of 13 amino acids. Germline-derived CDR1 and CDR2 are LNHDA and SQIVND (reference sequence). V trimming: 7 bases; J trimming: 3 bases; junction bases outside the gene matches: 5. Here the CDR3 reads CASNPGGDYGYTF. The CDR3 coding sequence is TGTGCCAGTAACCCAGGGGGTGACTATGGCTACACCTTC.